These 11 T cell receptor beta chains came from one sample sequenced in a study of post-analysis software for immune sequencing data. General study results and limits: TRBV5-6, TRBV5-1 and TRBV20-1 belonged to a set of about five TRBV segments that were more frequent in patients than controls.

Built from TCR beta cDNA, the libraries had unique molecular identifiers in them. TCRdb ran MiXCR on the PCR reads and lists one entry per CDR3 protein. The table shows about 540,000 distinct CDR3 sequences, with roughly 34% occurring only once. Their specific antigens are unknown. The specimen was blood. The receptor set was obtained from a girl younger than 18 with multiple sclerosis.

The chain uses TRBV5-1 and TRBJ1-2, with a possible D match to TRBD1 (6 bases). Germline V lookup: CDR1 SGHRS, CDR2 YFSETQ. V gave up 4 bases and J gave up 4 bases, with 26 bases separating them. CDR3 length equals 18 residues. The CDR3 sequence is CASSPTLSGAEGSYGYTF. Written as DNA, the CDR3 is TGCGCCAGCAGCCCCACCTTGTCAGGGGCTGAGGGGAGCTATGGCTACACCTTC.

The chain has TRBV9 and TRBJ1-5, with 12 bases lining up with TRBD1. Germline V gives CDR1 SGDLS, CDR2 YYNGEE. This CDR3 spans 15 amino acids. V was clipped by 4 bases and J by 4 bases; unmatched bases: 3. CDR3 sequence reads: CASSKGQGANQPQHF. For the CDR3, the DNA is TGTGCCAGCAGCAAGGGACAGGGGGCAAATCAGCCCCAGCATTTT.

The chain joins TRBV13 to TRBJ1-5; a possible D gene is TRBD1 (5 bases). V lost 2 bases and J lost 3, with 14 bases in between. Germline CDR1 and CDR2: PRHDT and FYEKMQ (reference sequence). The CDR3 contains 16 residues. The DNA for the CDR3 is TGTGCCAGCAGCTTACGCGGGCGGGGACTCAATCAGCCCCAGCATTTT. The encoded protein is CASSLRGRGLNQPQHF.

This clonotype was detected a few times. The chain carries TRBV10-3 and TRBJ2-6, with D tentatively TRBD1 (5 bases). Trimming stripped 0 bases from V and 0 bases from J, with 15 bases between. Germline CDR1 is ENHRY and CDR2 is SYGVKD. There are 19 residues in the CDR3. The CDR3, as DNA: TGTGCCATCAGTGAGTCTGGTTTGACAGACCGCTCTGGGGCCAACGTCCTGACTTTC. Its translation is CAISESGLTDRSGANVLTF.

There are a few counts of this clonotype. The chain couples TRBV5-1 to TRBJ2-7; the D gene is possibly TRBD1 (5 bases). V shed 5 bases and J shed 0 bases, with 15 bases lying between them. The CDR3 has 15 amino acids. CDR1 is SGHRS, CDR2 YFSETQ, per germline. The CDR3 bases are TGCGCCAGCAGATTCCTACCGGACACCTCCTACGAGCAGTACTTC. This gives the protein CASRFLPDTSYEQYF.

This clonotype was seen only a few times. CDR3 DNA sequence: TGTGCCAGCAGCAAGGGGGGGGGTGGACTAGCGGGGATTCAAGAGACCCAGTACTTC. Its protein is CASSKGGGGLAGIQETQYF. The chain employs TRBV21-1 and TRBJ2-5; the table's D call, TRBD2, has no DNA check behind it. TRBV21-1 is reported as a pseudogene. The CDR3 runs to 19 residues.

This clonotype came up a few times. In DNA form, the CDR3 reads TGTGCCAGCACGCGGCAGGGGCGCATCTACGAGCAGTACTTC. It yields the protein CASTRQGRIYEQYF. The rearrangement uses TRBV12-3 or TRBV12-4 and TRBJ2-5; tentative D call: TRBD1 (6 bases). The J call may be mistaken, given a closer DNA end match to TRBJ2-7. CDR3 length equals 14 residues.

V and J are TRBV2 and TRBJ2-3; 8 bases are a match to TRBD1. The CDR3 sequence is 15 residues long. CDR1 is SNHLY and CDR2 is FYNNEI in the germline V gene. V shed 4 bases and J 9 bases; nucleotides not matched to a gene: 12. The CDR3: CASSGTGSPGSTQYF. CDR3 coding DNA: TGTGCCAGCAGTGGGACAGGGAGCCCTGGTAGCACGCAGTATTTT.

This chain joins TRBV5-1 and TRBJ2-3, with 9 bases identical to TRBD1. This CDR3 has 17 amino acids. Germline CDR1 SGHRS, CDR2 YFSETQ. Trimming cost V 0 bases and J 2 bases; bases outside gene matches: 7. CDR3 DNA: TGCGCCAGCAGCTTGGTTCCGACAGGGGGTTTCACAGATACGCAGTATTTT. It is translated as CASSLVPTGGFTDTQYF.

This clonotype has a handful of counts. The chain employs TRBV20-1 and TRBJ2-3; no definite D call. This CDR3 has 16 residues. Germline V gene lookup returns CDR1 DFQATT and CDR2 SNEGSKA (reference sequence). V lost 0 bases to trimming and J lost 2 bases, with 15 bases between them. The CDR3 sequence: CSAREVGTVPTDTQYF. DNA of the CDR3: TGCAGTGCTAGAGAAGTTGGAACGGTACCCACAGATACGCAGTATTTT.

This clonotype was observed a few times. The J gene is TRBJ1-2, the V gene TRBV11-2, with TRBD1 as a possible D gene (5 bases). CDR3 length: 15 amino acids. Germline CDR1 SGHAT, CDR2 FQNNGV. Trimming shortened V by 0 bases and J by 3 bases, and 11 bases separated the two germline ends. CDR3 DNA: TGTGCCAGCAGCTTAGAGAGGGGCCTATACTATGGCTACACCTTC. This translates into CASSLERGLYYGYTF.